This T cell receptor (beta chain) originates from a study of human T cells and chemical hapten exposure. For the study at large: A 2 cm by 2 cm inner upper arm patch received 2% DPC for sensitization. Largely, small differences in pooled library volume made per-sample TCR yields vary. Findings and caveats of the study: TCRs at a frequency above 1 in 1000 stayed unchanged with DPC sensitization.

TCRdb re-derived calls from the RACE reads in MiXCR, one entry per CDR3 protein. The sample records 350,000 to 450,000 distinct CDR3 sequences, 4.5% to 5.5% being singletons. Documented time point: pre-sensitization, week 0. The treatment denotes: therapeutic diphenylcyclopropenone sensitization with weekly scalp DPC. Extraction of total RNA was performed on unfractionated whole blood. CDR1 and CDR2 from the germline V gene are SEHNR and FQNEAQ (reference sequence). The CDR3 consists of 14 residues. The ends were cut back, 0 bases at V and 4 bases at J, with 9 bases in the middle. This clonotype has just a few counts. The antigen remains unidentified.

Sequencing used whole blood, obtained in connection with sensitization to the hapten diphenylcyclopropenone (DPC). The V gene is TRBV7-9, the J gene TRBJ1-1, with D uncertain. The clonotype comes from a woman in her forties or fifties with alopecia areata. Some clones in this sample may be carry-over from other donors' samples. The CDR3 DNA reads TGTGCCAGCAGCTTAGCGTCGGTCGGCACTGAAGCTTTCTTT. Residues: CASSLASVGTEAFF.